Listed below are T cell receptor beta chains from one sample, sequenced in a study of blood T cell repertoires in COVID-19. Sequencing was performed with immunoSEQ multiplex PCR; in TCRdb, only in-frame clones are kept and a portion is missing. Found here are roughly 190,000 clones, around nine tenths of them singletons; the top ten hold about 4.5%. Sequenced sample: peripheral blood. The receptors shown here come from a human donor in a cohort sampled during active COVID-19. Each CDR3 is given with its conserved first and last residue. D genes are given only for firm matches. Size is omitted from some rows. Given values are once, few, many or a class for expanded clones.

- | TRBV27 | TRBD1 | CASSLGTGGVLGYGYTF
- | TRBV5-6 | - | CASSFGEEGTIYF
- | TRBV27 | TRBD2 | CASSSAGEATNEQFF
- | TRBV27 | - | CASSPRTATGNTIYF
- | TRBV4-1 | - | CASSQMRSETQYF
- | TRBV6-1 | - | CASSEGSDISPLHF
- | TRBV18 | - | CASSPLWGPGELFF
- | TRBV28 | - | CASSLPQGYRNTEAFF
- | TRBV5-1 | TRBD2 | CASSAGGPNNEQFF
- | TRBV24-1 | TRBD2 | CATSDTSGLGSYNEQFF
- | TRBV2 | - | CASSEFIPRTSYNEQFF
- | TRBV24-1 | TRBD1 | CATSEPDRGLGYEQYF
- | TRBV5-1 | TRBD2 | CASSLNSGGTYEQYF
- | TRBV19 | - | CASSGSRSLAKNIQYF
few | TRBV4-1 | TRBD1 | CASSQGSDRSNQPQHF
- | TRBV11-2 | TRBD2 | CASSLTGGPDTQYF
- | TRBV27 | - | CASSFGASTGELFF
- | TRBV9 | TRBD1 | CASSVSGQATSYEQYF
- | TRBV5-4 | - | CASSTRGAGNTIYF
- | TRBV4-3 | - | CASSQEYSNTGELFF
- | TRBV7-2 | TRBD1 | CASTPTGQGAVGELFF
- | TRBV27 | TRBD1 | CASTPTGTGSTGELFF
- | TRBV6-5 | - | CASTVLGTRGYTF
- | TRBV3-1/TRBV3-2 | TRBD2 | CASTTIAGQGRSGELFF
- | TRBV5-4 | - | CASSSESSSYNEQFF
- | TRBV5-1 | TRBD1 | CASRVTGGYLETQYF
- | TRBV2 | - | CASSEETGAYEQYF
- | TRBV2 | TRBD2 | CASSEQTSGIYTQYF
- | TRBV7-9 | - | CASSSLFGGYTF